This entry lists 24 T cell receptor beta chains sequenced from one sample in a study of blood T cell repertoires in COVID-19. Profiled with immunoSEQ multiplex PCR; TCRdb holds only in-frame clones, not every one. Counted here are 200,000 to 300,000 clones, roughly 88% occurring once; the ten biggest clones make up around 0.67%. Sequenced: peripheral blood. The receptors here all came from a human donor in a cohort sampled during active COVID-19.

The chain joins TRBV4-3 to TRBJ2-7; perhaps TRBD2 as D (5 bases). The germline V gene has CDR1 LGHNA and CDR2 YSLEER. This CDR3 spans 14 amino acids. Trimming pared 0 bases from V and 7 bases from J, leaving 13 bases between. The CDR3 reads CASSQEGLAGEQYF. In DNA, the CDR3 is TGCGCCAGCAGCCAAGAAGGGCTAGCAGGAGAGCAGTACTTC.

This CDR3 is CAWSGGLDTDTQYF. CDR3 sequence (DNA): TGTGCCTGGAGTGGCGGACTAGACACAGATACGCAGTATTTT. The chain uses TRBV30 and TRBJ2-3; TRBD2 aligns across 7 bases. CDR3 size: 14 residues. V shed 1 base, J shed 2 bases, and the junction held 3 bases outside the gene matches. Germline V CDR1 and CDR2: GTSNPN, SVGIG (reference sequence).

The chain joins TRBV2 to TRBJ2-7, with TRBD1 matching 9 bases. V shed 2 bases and J 2 bases; nucleotides not matched to a gene: 19. The germline V gene encodes CDR1 SNHLY and CDR2 FYNNEI. The CDR3 runs to 20 residues. CDR3 coding DNA: TGTGCCAGCAGTGAAACATCGCGGACAGGGGCCGACACCAACCCCTACGAGCAGTACTTC. Protein sequence: CASSETSRTGADTNPYEQYF. The whole variable domain, filled in from reference TRBV2 and TRBJ2-7, reads EPEVTQTPSHQVTQMGQEVILRCVPISNHLYFYWYRQILGQKVEFLVSFYNNEISEKSEIFDDQFSVERPDGSNFTLKIRSTKLEDSAMYFCASSETSRTGADTNPYEQYFGPGTRLTVT.

This clone was counted only a few times. The chain couples TRBV6-5 to TRBJ1-4; D is undetermined. CDR1 is MNHEY, CDR2 SVGAGI, per germline. The CDR3 extends over 13 amino acids. V lost 4 bases and J lost 6, with 9 bases in between. The CDR3 protein is CASSLSGDEKLFF. DNA of the CDR3: TGTGCCAGCAGTTTATCCGGAGATGAAAAACTGTTTTTT.

The chain combines TRBV10-3 with TRBJ1-5; perhaps TRBD1 as D (6 bases). Between the trimmed V and J ends, which lost 10 bases and 7 bases, there was a span of 17 bases. Germline V lookup: CDR1 ENHRY, CDR2 SYGVKD. The CDR3 extends over 13 amino acids. CDR3 sequence: CATKQGRDQPQHF. Written as DNA, the CDR3 is TGTGCCACAAAACAGGGTAGGGACCAGCCCCAGCATTTT.

The V and J genes are TRBV24-1 and TRBJ2-7, with D perhaps matching TRBD1 (6 bases). This CDR3 has 18 amino acids. Trimming stripped 2 bases from V and 2 bases from J, with 21 bases between. Germline V CDR1 and CDR2: KGHDR, SFDVKD. In DNA form, the CDR3 reads TGTGCCACCAGTGATTCGCGTATCAAAAGGACAGACCCCTACGAGCAGTACTTC. It is translated as CATSDSRIKRTDPYEQYF.

This sequence joins TRBV6-2 or TRBV6-3 and TRBJ2-7, with TRBD1 as a possible D gene (6 bases). The CDR3 sequence is 13 residues long. In germline, CDR1 is MNHEY, CDR2 SVGEGT. The V and J ends lost 6 bases and 7 bases respectively, with 16 bases between them. Here the CDR3 reads CASSPDSPGEQYF. CDR3 nucleotide sequence: TGTGCCAGCAGCCCGGACAGCCCGGGGGAGCAGTACTTC.

This clone appeared once. The chain has TRBV21-1 and TRBJ2-3; the D call of TRBD1 is as the table states it, not checked on the DNA. TRBV21-1 has pseudogene status. This CDR3 contains 17 residues. Here the CDR3 DNA reads TGTGCCAGCAGCAAGTGGGTCCGAGACAGCGACACAGATACGCAGTATTTT. Protein sequence: CASSKWVRDSDTDTQYF.

The chain employs TRBV5-1 and TRBJ1-5, with D tentatively TRBD1 (6 bases). With 4 bases removed from V and 4 bases from J, the gap between germline ends came to 12 bases. CDR1 and CDR2 (germline): SGHRS, YFSETQ. The CDR3 totals 14 residues. CDR3 DNA: TGCGCCAGCAGCCAGGACAGATCAAATCAGCCCCAGCATTTT. It encodes CASSQDRSNQPQHF.

The chain is built from TRBV10-1 and TRBJ2-3; the match to TRBD1 covers 10 bases. CDR3 size: 17 residues. V shed 4 bases, J shed 3 bases, and the junction held 10 bases outside the gene matches. CDR1 is WNHNN and CDR2 is SYGVQD in the germline V gene (reference sequence). DNA for the CDR3: TGCGCCAGCAGTGGGACAGGGGGTAGATACTGGACAGATACGCAGTATTTT. It is translated as CASSGTGGRYWTDTQYF.

V is TRBV7-2 and J is TRBJ2-3, with 11 bases that match TRBD2. CDR1 is SGHTA, CDR2 FQGNSA, per germline. After removal of 5 bases from V and 11 bases from J, the junction contained 12 bases not matched to a gene. The CDR3 extends over 15 amino acids. CDR3 region: CASSPPPTSGRKQYF. CDR3 bases: TGTGCCAGCAGCCCTCCACCTACTAGCGGGAGAAAGCAGTATTTT.

This clone was found once. The chain combines TRBV28 with TRBJ1-2, with D perhaps TRBD1 (6 bases). Germline V gives CDR1 MDHEN, CDR2 SYDVKM. V was pared by 10 bases and J by 7 bases, with 22 bases between. This CDR3 has 14 amino acids. This CDR3 reads CAILSFRGALGYTF. For the CDR3, the DNA is TGTGCCATCCTGTCGTTCCGGGGGGCTCTTGGCTACACCTTC.

The chain uses TRBV4-1 and TRBJ2-3; weak D call: TRBD2 (7 bases). The V gene lost 3 bases and the J gene lost 5 bases, with 21 bases spanning the gap. CDR1 is MGHRA and CDR2 is YSYEKL in the germline V gene. The CDR3 consists of 17 residues. CDR3 sequence: CASSQGAGEPSVDTQYF. The CDR3 DNA follows: TGCGCCAGCAGCCAGGGGGCGGGAGAGCCGTCGGTAGATACGCAGTATTTT.

The rearrangement links TRBV7-2 to TRBJ2-1; TRBD2 might be the D (6 bases). The germline CDR1 and CDR2 sequences are SGHTA and FQGNSA. CDR3 length equals 15 residues. Trimming stripped 7 bases from V and 1 base from J, with 14 bases between. The CDR3 coding sequence is TGTGCCAGCACCCATGGGGGGTGGTCCTACAATGAGCAGTTCTTC. It specifies CASTHGGWSYNEQFF.

CDR3 amino acids: CASSPRTGSQPQHF. CDR3 DNA: TGTGCCAGCAGCCCGAGAACAGGGAGTCAGCCCCAGCATTTT. This chain joins TRBV7-2 and TRBJ1-5, with a weak D call TRBD1 (6 bases). Germline CDR1 reads SGHTA; CDR2 reads FQGNSA. The ends were cut back, 5 bases at V and 6 bases at J, with 14 bases in the middle. CDR3 length equals 14 residues.

This rearrangement joins TRBV6-6 to TRBJ2-1, with 9 bases lining up with TRBD2. The CDR3 contains 15 residues. Germline CDR1 reads MNHNY; CDR2 reads SVGAGI (reference sequence). Unmatched junction bases numbered 8, after V lost 4 bases and J lost 7 bases. This chain's CDR3 is CASSFLAGAANEQFF. The CDR3 nucleotides are TGTGCCAGCAGTTTCTTAGCGGGGGCGGCGAATGAGCAGTTCTTC.

V and J are TRBV2 and TRBJ1-2, with D perhaps matching TRBD1 (5 bases). There are 13 residues in the CDR3. V shed 2 bases and J shed 5 bases, with 9 bases lying between them. Germline V gene sequence: CDR1 SNHLY, CDR2 FYNNEI. CDR3 amino acids: CASSEQGRYGYTF. The CDR3 DNA sequence: TGTGCCAGCAGTGAACAGGGAAGGTATGGCTACACCTTC.

This chain links TRBV12-3 or TRBV12-4 with TRBJ2-1; D is ambiguous. The CDR3 runs 12 residues. V lost 3 bases, J lost 4 bases, and 4 bases lay in between. The CDR3 DNA follows: TGTGCCAGCAGTTTTTCTTACAATGAGCAGTTCTTC. This codes for CASSFSYNEQFF.

The CDR3 DNA is TGTGCCAGCAGTCCTACCATGGGACAGGGCCAAGAGACCCAGTACTTC. It translates to CASSPTMGQGQETQYF. The gene calls are TRBV4-2 and TRBJ2-5; TRBD1 aligns across 9 bases. The CDR3 sequence is 16 residues long. The germline gives CDR1 LGHNA, CDR2 YNFKEQ. V lost 6 bases and J lost 1; bases outside the gene matches: 9.

J is TRBJ2-6 and V is TRBV19; a possible D gene is TRBD1 (6 bases). The CDR3 loop spans 18 amino acids. The germline V gene encodes CDR1 LNHDA and CDR2 SQIVND (reference sequence). Trimming stripped 4 bases from V and 4 bases from J, with 20 bases between. The CDR3 region is CASSRLFVRTDGANVLTF. In DNA form, the CDR3 reads TGTGCCAGTAGTAGGCTGTTCGTAAGGACAGACGGGGCCAACGTCCTGACTTTC.

The rearrangement joins TRBV19 to TRBJ2-7; possible D gene TRBD1, 7 bases. CDR3 size: 16 residues. V was cut by 3 bases and J by 2 bases, with 17 bases left in between. Per germline, CDR1 LNHDA and CDR2 SQIVND (reference sequence). In DNA form, the CDR3 reads TGTGCCAGTAGTATTATTAGGGGGGACAGAGCCTACGAGCAGTACTTC. Translating gives CASSIIRGDRAYEQYF.

The rearrangement links TRBV10-2 to TRBJ1-1; 7 nucleotides agree with TRBD1. From germline, CDR1 is WSHSY and CDR2 SAAADI. V lost 4 bases, J lost 5 bases, and 7 bases stayed unmatched. The CDR3 runs to 14 residues. The CDR3 bases are TGCGCCAGCAGTGGGGCAGGGGGTTATACTGAAGCTTTCTTT. Translation: CASSGAGGYTEAFF.

J is TRBJ1-5 and V is TRBV7-2; 8 nucleotides align to TRBD1. In germline, CDR1 is SGHTA, CDR2 FQGNSA. After removal of 3 bases from V and 0 bases from J, the junction contained 4 bases not matched to a gene. This CDR3 is built from 16 residues. The CDR3 DNA reads as TGTGCCAGCAGCTTCCAGGGGGCGCATAGCAATCAGCCCCAGCATTTT. Its translation is CASSFQGAHSNQPQHF.

The chain uses TRBV11-3 and TRBJ2-7; D perhaps matches TRBD1 (7 bases). The CDR3 spans 17 residues. From germline, CDR1 is SGHNT and CDR2 YENEEA. Deletions cut 4 bases from V and 0 bases from J, with 19 bases between. The CDR3 spells CASSSLSDREVSYEQYF. The CDR3 DNA sequence: TGTGCCAGCAGCTCATTATCCGACAGGGAGGTCTCCTACGAGCAGTACTTC.